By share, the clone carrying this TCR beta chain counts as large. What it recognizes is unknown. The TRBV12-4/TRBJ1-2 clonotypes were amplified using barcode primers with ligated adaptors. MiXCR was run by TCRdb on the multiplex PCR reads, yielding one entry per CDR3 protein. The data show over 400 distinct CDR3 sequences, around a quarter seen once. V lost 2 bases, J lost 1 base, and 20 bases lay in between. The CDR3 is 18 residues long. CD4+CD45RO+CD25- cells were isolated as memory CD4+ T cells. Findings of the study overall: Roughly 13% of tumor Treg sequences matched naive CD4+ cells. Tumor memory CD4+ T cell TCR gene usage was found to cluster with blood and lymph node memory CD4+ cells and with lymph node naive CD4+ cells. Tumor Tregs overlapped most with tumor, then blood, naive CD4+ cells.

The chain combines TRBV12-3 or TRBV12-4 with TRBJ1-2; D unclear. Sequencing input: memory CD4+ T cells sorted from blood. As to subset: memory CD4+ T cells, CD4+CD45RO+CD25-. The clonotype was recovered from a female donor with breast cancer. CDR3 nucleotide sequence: TGTGCCAGCAGTTTAATCATCGGCAGGCGCTCATTTAACTATGGCTACACCTTC. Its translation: CASSLIIGRRSFNYGYTF.